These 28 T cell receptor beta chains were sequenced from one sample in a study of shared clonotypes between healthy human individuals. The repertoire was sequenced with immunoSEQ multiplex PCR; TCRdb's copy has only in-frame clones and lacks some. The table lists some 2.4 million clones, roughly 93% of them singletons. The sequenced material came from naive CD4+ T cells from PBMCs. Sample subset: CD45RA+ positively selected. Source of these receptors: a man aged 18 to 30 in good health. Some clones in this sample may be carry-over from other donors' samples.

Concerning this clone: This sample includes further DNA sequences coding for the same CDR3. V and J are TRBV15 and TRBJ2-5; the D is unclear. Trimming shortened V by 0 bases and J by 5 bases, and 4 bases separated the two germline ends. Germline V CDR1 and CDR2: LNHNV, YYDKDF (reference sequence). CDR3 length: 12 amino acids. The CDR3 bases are TGTGCCACCAGCAGAGATTCTGAGACCCAGTACTTC. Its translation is CATSRDSETQYF.

The CDR3, as DNA: TGTGCCAGCAGGGCAGGGGGCGTCTATCAGCCCCAGCATTTT. It yields the protein CASRAGGVYQPQHF. This chain uses TRBV6-6 with TRBJ1-5; TRBD1 matches at 8 bases. In germline, CDR1 is MNHNY, CDR2 SVGAGI (reference sequence). After removal of 6 bases from V and 5 bases from J, the junction contained 6 bases not matched to a gene. The CDR3 spans 14 residues.

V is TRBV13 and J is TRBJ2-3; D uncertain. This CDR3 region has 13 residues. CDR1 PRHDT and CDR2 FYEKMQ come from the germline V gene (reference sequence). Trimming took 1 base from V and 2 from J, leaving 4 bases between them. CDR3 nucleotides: TGTGCCAGCAGCTTAGCCCCCACAGATACGCAGTATTTT. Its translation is CASSLAPTDTQYF. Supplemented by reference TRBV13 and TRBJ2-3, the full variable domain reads AAGVIQSPRHLIKEKRETATLKCYPIPRHDTVYWYQQGPGQDPQFLISFYEKMQSDKGSIPDRFSAQQFSDYHSELNMSSLELGDSALYFCASSLAPTDTQYFGPGTRLTVL.

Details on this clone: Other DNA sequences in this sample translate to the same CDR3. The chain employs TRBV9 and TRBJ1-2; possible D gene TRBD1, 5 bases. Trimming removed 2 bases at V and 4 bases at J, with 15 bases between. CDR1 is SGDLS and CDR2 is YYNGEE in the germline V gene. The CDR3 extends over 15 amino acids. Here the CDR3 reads CASSVGQGGGYGYTF. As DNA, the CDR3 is TGTGCCAGCAGCGTCGGGCAGGGCGGGGGCTATGGCTACACCTTC.

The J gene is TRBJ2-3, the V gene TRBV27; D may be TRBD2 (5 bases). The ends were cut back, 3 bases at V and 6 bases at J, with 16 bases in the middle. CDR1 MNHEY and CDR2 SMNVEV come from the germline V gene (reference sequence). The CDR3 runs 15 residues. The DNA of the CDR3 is TGTGCCAGCAGTTTCGCCGGGGTGACATCCGATACGCAGTATTTT. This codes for CASSFAGVTSDTQYF.

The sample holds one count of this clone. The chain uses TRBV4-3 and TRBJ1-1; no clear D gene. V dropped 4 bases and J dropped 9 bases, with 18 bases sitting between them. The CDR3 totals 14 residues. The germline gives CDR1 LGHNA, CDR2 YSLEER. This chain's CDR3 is CASSLNGPAKKAFF. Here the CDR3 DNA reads TGCGCCAGCAGCCTAAACGGGCCGGCCAAGAAAGCTTTCTTT.

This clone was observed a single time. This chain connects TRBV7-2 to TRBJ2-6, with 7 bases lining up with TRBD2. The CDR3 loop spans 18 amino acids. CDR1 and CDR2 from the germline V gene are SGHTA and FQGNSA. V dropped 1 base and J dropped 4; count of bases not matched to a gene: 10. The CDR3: CASSLGPTGGGGANVLTF. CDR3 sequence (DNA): TGTGCCAGCAGCTTAGGCCCGACGGGAGGCGGCGGGGCCAACGTCCTGACTTTC.

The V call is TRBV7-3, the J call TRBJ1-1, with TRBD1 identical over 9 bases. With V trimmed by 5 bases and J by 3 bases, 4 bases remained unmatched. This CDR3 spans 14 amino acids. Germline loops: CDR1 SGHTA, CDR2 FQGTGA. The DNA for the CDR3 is TGTGCCAGCAGCCAACAGGGGGCGGACACTGAAGCTTTCTTT. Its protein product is CASSQQGADTEAFF.

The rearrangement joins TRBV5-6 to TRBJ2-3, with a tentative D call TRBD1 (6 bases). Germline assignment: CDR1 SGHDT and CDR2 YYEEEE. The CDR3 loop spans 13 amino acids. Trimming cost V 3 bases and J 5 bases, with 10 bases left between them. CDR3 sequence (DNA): TGTGCCAGCAGCTCACAGGGTGGAGATACGCAGTATTTT. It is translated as CASSSQGGDTQYF.

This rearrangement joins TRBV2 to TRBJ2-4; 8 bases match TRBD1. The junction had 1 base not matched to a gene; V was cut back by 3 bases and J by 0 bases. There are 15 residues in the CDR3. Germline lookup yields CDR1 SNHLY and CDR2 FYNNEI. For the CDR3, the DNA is TGTGCCAGCAGTGACCAGGGGGCAGCCAAAAACATTCAGTACTTC. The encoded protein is CASSDQGAAKNIQYF.

CDR3 DNA sequence: TGTGCCAGCAGCTCGGGGACTAGCGGGAGGACCCACGAGCAGTACTTC. Its protein product is CASSSGTSGRTHEQYF. The genes are TRBV7-2 and TRBJ2-7, with 15 bases fitting TRBD2. CDR3 length: 16 amino acids. Trimming removed 4 bases from V and 5 bases from J; junction bases left unmatched: 6. Germline V CDR1 and CDR2: SGHTA, FQGNSA.

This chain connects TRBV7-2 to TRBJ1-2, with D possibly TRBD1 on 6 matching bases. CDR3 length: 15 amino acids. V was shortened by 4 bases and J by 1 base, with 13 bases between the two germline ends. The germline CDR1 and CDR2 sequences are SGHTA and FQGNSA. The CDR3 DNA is TGTGCCAGCAGCTCCCGGACAGTAGTTAACTATGGCTACACCTTC. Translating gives CASSSRTVVNYGYTF.

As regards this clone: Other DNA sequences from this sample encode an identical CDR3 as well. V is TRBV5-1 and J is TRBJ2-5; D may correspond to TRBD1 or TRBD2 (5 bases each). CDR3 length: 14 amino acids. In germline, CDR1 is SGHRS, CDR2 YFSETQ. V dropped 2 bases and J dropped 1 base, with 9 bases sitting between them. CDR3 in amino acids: CASSFSGTQETQYF. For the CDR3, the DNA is TGCGCCAGCAGCTTTTCGGGGACCCAAGAGACCCAGTACTTC.

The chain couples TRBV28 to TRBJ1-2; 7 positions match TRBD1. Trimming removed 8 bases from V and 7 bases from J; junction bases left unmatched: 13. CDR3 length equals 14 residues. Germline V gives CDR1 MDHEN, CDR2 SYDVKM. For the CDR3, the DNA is TGTGCCAGCGGGCCCTGGACAGGACCGTCTGGCTACACCTTC. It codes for CASGPWTGPSGYTF.

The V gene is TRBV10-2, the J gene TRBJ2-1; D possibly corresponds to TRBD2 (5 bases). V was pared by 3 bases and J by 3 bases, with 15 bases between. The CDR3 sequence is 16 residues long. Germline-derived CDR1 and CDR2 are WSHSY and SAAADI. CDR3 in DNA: TGCGCCAGCAGTGATTATGGAGGACGGGACTACAATGAGCAGTTCTTC. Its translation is CASSDYGGRDYNEQFF.

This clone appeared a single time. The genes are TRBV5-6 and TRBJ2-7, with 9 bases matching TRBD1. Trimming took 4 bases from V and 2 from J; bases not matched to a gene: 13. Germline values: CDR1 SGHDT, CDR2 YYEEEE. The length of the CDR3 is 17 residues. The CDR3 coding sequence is TGTGCCAGCAGCCCCCTCCCCGGGACAGGGTACCCCTACGAGCAGTACTTC. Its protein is CASSPLPGTGYPYEQYF. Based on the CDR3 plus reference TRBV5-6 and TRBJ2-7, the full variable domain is DAGVTQSPTHLIKTRGQQVTLRCSPKSGHDTVSWYQQALGQGPQFIFQYYEEEERQRGNFPDRFSGHQFPNYSSELNVNALLLGDSALYLCASSPLPGTGYPYEQYFGPGTRLTVT.

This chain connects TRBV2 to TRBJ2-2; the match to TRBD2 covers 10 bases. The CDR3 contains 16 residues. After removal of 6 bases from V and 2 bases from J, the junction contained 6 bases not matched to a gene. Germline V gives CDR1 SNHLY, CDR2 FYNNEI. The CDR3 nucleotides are TGTGCCAGCAGGGATACTAGCGGGGCAAACACCGGGGAGCTGTTTTTT. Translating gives CASRDTSGANTGELFF.

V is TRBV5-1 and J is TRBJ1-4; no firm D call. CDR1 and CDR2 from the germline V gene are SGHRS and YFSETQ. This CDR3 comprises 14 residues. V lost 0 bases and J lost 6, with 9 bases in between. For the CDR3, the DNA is TGCGCCAGCAGCTTGGATAGGCTCGATGAAAAACTGTTTTTT. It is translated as CASSLDRLDEKLFF.

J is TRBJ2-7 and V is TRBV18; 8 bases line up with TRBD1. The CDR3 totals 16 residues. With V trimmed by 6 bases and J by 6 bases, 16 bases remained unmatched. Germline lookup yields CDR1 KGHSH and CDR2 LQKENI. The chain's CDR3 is CASSRQTGASGGEQYF. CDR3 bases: TGTGCCAGCTCTCGGCAGACAGGGGCTTCTGGTGGCGAGCAGTACTTC.

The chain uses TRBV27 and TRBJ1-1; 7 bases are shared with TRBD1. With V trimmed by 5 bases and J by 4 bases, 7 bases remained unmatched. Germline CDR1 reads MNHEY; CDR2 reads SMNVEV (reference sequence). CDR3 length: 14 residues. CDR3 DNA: TGTGCCAGCAGTAAATTAAACAGGGGCACTGAAGCTTTCTTT. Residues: CASSKLNRGTEAFF.

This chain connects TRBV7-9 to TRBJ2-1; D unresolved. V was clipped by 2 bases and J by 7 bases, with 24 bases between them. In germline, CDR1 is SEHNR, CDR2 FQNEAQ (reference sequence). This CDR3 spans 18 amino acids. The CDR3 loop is CASSLMVTDYPGVNEQFF. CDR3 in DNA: TGTGCCAGCAGCTTAATGGTTACCGATTACCCCGGCGTGAATGAGCAGTTCTTC.

CDR3 coding DNA: TGCGCCAGCAGCTTGGGGGGACCTAGCTCCTACAATGAGCAGTTCTTC. Encoded protein: CASSLGGPSSYNEQFF. This chain links TRBV5-1 with TRBJ2-1; D tentatively fits TRBD1 or TRBD2 (5 bases each). This CDR3 contains 16 residues. V lost 0 bases and J 0 bases, leaving 10 bases between the germline ends. In germline, CDR1 is SGHRS, CDR2 YFSETQ.

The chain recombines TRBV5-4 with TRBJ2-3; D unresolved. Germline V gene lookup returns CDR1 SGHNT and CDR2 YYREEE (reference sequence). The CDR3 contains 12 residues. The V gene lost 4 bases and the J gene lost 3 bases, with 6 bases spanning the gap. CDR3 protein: CASSIGTDTQYF. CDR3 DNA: TGTGCCAGCAGCATCGGGACAGATACGCAGTATTTT.

CDR3 in amino acids: CASSLGAYEQYF. CDR3 bases: TGTGCCAGCAGCTTAGGAGCCTACGAGCAGTACTTC. V gene TRBV7-8 combines with J gene TRBJ2-7; D is undetermined. Germline CDR1 is SGHVS and CDR2 is FQNEAQ. Trimming pared 1 base from V and 2 bases from J, leaving 3 bases between. This CDR3 contains 12 residues.

This CDR3 is CASSRGTSGRDYEQYF. Written as DNA, the CDR3 is TGTGCCAGCAGCCGCGGGACTAGCGGGAGAGACTACGAGCAGTACTTC. The V gene is TRBV7-6, the J gene TRBJ2-7, with 14 bases identical to TRBD2. CDR1 is SGHVS, CDR2 FNYEAQ, per germline. The CDR3 runs 16 residues. Unmatched junction bases numbered 6, after V lost 5 bases and J lost 3 bases.

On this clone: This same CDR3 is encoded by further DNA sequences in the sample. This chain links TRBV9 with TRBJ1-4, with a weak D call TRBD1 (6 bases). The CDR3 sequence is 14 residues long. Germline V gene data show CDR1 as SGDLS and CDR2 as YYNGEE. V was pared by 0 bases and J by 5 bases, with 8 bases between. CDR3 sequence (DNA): TGTGCCAGCAGCGTAGCAGGGGCCAATGAAAAACTGTTTTTT. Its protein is CASSVAGANEKLFF.

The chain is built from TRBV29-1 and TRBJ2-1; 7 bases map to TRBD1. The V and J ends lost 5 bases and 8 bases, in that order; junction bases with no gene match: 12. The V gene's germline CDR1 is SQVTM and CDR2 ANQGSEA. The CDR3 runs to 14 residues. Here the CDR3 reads CSVSGQYGHYEQFF. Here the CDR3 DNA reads TGCAGCGTTTCGGGACAGTACGGACACTATGAGCAGTTCTTC.

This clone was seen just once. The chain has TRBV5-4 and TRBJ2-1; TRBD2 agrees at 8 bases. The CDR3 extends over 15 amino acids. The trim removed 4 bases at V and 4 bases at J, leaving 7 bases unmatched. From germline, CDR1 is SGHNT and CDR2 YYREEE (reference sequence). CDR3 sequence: CASSGSSGGYNEQFF. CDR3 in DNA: TGTGCCAGCAGCGGATCCAGCGGGGGTTACAATGAGCAGTTCTTC.